Detailed here is one TCR beta chain. This sample was included in a study of blood T cell repertoires in COVID-19. Study-level information: Donors in the United States, Italy and Spain gave samples during acute or convalescent COVID-19.

Looked up from germline, CDR1 is MNHEY and CDR2 is SVGEGT. The CDR3 has 14 residues. V gave up 5 bases and J gave up 4 bases; unmatched junction bases: 4. The assay was immunoSEQ multiplex PCR, and TCRdb's table has in-frame clones only and misses some. Here the sample spans 90,000 to 100,000 clones, around 83% being singletons. The clonotype comes from a man aged 60 to 75 with acute or convalescent COVID-19. Sequencing was performed on peripheral blood. V is TRBV6-2 or TRBV6-3 and J is TRBJ2-2; 7 bases are shared with TRBD1. The CDR3 DNA follows: TGTGCCAGCAGTAACGACAGGGCCACCGGGGAGCTGTTTTTT. Protein sequence: CASSNDRATGELFF.